This T cell receptor (beta chain) was observed in a study of blood T cell repertoires in COVID-19. The sample holds a few counts of this clone. The table came from immunoSEQ multiplex PCR; TCRdb's copy has only in-frame clones and leaves some out. The repertoire holds around 50,000 clones, 65% to 85% seen once, with less than 20% in the top ten. The CDR3 sequence is 13 residues long. Trimming removed 8 bases from V and 0 bases from J, with 10 bases in between. Germline V gene sequence: CDR1 WNHNN, CDR2 SYGVQD (reference sequence). The sequencing input was peripheral blood. The TCR comes from a human donor with active or convalescent COVID-19. The donor label of this sample is uncertain. The chain recombines TRBV10-1 with TRBJ1-1, with D maybe TRBD1 (6 bases). CDR3: CASRGQLNTEAFF. CDR3 coding DNA: TGCGCCAGCCGGGGACAATTGAACACTGAAGCTTTCTTT.